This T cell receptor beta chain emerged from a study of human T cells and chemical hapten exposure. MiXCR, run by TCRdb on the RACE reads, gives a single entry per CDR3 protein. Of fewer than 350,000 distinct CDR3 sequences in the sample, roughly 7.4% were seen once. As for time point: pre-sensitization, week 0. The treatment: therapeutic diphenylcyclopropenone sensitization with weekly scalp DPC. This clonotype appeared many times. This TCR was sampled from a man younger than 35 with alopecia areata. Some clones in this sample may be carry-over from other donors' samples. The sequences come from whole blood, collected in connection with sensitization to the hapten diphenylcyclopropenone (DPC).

The CDR3 DNA follows: TGTGCCAGCAGTTTATCCTTGGGGGGGCTCTACGAGCAGTACTTC. Amino acids: CASSLSLGGLYEQYF. The J gene is TRBJ2-7, the V gene TRBV27; the D gene is possibly TRBD2 (7 bases). CDR1 MNHEY and CDR2 SMNVEV come from the germline V gene (reference sequence). Between the trimmed V and J ends, which lost 0 bases and 3 bases, there was a span of 12 bases. The CDR3 consists of 15 residues.